This TCR beta chain was documented in a study of CD8 T cells in ankylosing spondylitis. Study-wide findings and caveats: There were earlier reports of some motif variants in reactive arthritis synovial fluid and blood. Apparently characteristic of ankylosing spondylitis blood was a TCR beta motif (eight highly homologous variants).

This clonotype was counted at least ten times. Its antigen is undetermined. V lost 7 bases and J lost 5; bases outside the gene matches: 9. Germline CDR1 and CDR2: SEHNR and FQNEAQ (reference sequence). The CDR3 sequence is 14 residues long. Quantitative 5'-RACE was performed with molecular barcodes, and it yielded the TCR beta libraries. Each CDR3 protein is one row after TCRdb ran MiXCR on the 5' RACE reads. Among roughly 17,000 distinct CDR3 sequences listed, approximately 8.4% were seen once. This chain joins TRBV7-9 and TRBJ2-3, with 7 bases matching TRBD1. The origin of this receptor is a male donor with ankylosing spondylitis or in good health (not recorded which). Material: blood. The CDR3 DNA sequence: TGTGCCAGCAACACCCAGGGGGTATTAGATACGCAGTATTTT. It is translated as CASNTQGVLDTQYF.